The next 20 T cell receptor beta chains were all read from a single sample in a study of T-cell reconstitution after alpha-beta-depleted transplantation in children. The authors prepared the TCRbeta library with unique molecular identifiers. TCRdb analysed the PCR reads with MiXCR anew, one entry per CDR3 protein. The table includes about 830,000 distinct CDR3 sequences, approximately 15% detected once. The specimen was PBMCs, mostly from graft donor cells, collected 360 days after TCRalphabeta/CD19-depleted stem cell transplant. All receptors come from a male patient between 10 and 17 years old who had a stem cell transplant for acute lymphoblastic leukemia, so the T cells may come from the graft donor.

The chain recombines TRBV7-8 with TRBJ2-7; 8 nucleotides match TRBD2. CDR3 size: 15 residues. From germline, CDR1 is SGHVS and CDR2 FQNEAQ. V was clipped by 5 bases and J by 5 bases; unmatched bases: 11. The CDR3: CASSHVLGGGHEQYF. The CDR3 DNA reads TGTGCCAGCAGCCACGTCCTCGGGGGGGGACACGAGCAGTACTTC. Looking up the rest from reference TRBV7-8 and TRBJ2-7 gives the full variable domain: GAGVSQSPRYKVAKRGQDVALRCDPISGHVSLFWYQQALGQGPEFLTYFQNEAQLDKSGLPSDRFFAERPEGSVSTLKIQRTQQEDSAVYLCASSHVLGGGHEQYFGPGTRLTVT.

This chain connects TRBV9 to TRBJ2-2, with no clear D. The CDR3 totals 16 residues. Trimming pared 4 bases from V and 0 bases from J, leaving 13 bases between. Germline assignment: CDR1 SGDLS and CDR2 YYNGEE. The CDR3 here is CASSCPELANTGELFF. The CDR3 DNA reads as TGTGCCAGCAGCTGCCCGGAGCTGGCGAACACCGGGGAGCTGTTTTTT.

This clonotype showed up just a few times. The V call is TRBV6-2 or TRBV6-3, the J call TRBJ2-7; 7 bases match TRBD1. The CDR3 is 15 amino acids. Germline lookup yields CDR1 MNHEY and CDR2 SVGEGT. J lost 2 bases, V lost 2 bases, and 6 bases had no gene match. The CDR3 DNA follows: TGTGCCAGCAGTTACGGTCAGGGGGTGACCTACGAGCAGTACTTC. Amino acids: CASSYGQGVTYEQYF.

There are a few counts of this clonotype. The chain recombines TRBV5-1 with TRBJ1-2; 10 bases are a match to TRBD1. The CDR3 extends over 14 amino acids. The germline V gene encodes CDR1 SGHRS and CDR2 YFSETQ. V gave up 1 base and J gave up 8 bases; unmatched junction bases: 5. In DNA form, the CDR3 reads TGCGCCAGCAGCTTGAGACAGGGGGCGCAAGGCTACACCTTC. Translation gives CASSLRQGAQGYTF.

This clonotype showed up many times. The chain employs TRBV12-3 or TRBV12-4 and TRBJ2-7; no clear D. This CDR3 region has 15 residues. V lost 6 bases and J lost 1, with 16 bases in between. CDR3 DNA: TGTGCCAGCAGCCGGGCCCTCATCTTATCCTACGAGCAGTACTTC. It yields the protein CASSRALILSYEQYF.

This clonotype was seen many times. The V gene is TRBV25-1, the J gene TRBJ2-2, with D maybe TRBD2 (5 bases). The CDR3 is 14 residues long. V shed 5 bases and J shed 4 bases, with 11 bases lying between them. The V gene's germline CDR1 is MGHDK and CDR2 SYGVNS. This CDR3 reads CASSTGLSTGELFF. CDR3 nucleotide sequence: TGTGCCAGCAGTACCGGACTCTCCACCGGGGAGCTGTTTTTT.

The table lists this clonotype with a few counts. The chain links TRBV4-1 to TRBJ2-7; D gene uncertain. Germline V lookup: CDR1 MGHRA, CDR2 YSYEKL. Trimming removed 2 bases from V and 6 bases from J, with 11 bases in between. The CDR3 runs 13 residues. This CDR3 reads CASSQSAGPEQYF. CDR3 in DNA: TGCGCCAGCAGCCAATCAGCCGGTCCCGAGCAGTACTTC.

The chain recombines TRBV20-1 with TRBJ2-1; 12 bases agree with TRBD2. Germline V CDR1 and CDR2: DFQATT, SNEGSKA (reference sequence). The CDR3 contains 12 residues. The CDR3 here is CSGLAGTNEQFF. DNA of the CDR3: TGCAGCGGACTAGCGGGAACCAATGAGCAGTTCTTC.

This clonotype was seen many times. The chain couples TRBV5-1 to TRBJ2-4, with D tentatively TRBD1 (6 bases). The CDR3 spans 16 residues. Germline V CDR1 and CDR2: SGHRS, YFSETQ. V was trimmed by 6 bases and J by 1 base, leaving 17 bases between them. DNA for the CDR3: TGCGCCAGCACACCGGGACACGGGATTGCCAAAAACATTCAGTACTTC. It encodes CASTPGHGIAKNIQYF.

The chain combines TRBV12-3 or TRBV12-4 with TRBJ2-7; 8 positions agree with TRBD1. The CDR3 consists of 15 residues. V trimming: 8 bases; J trimming: 2 bases; junction bases outside the gene matches: 11. The CDR3, as DNA: TGTGCCAGCGAATTGGGGTCAGGGGGCACCTACGAGCAGTACTTC. It specifies CASELGSGGTYEQYF.

The chain combines TRBV27 with TRBJ2-7; 10 positions agree with TRBD2. The V gene end was trimmed by 1 base and the J gene end by 6 bases; junction bases not matched to a gene: 6. The CDR3 is 15 amino acids. Germline V lookup: CDR1 MNHEY, CDR2 SMNVEV (reference sequence). CDR3 DNA sequence: TGTGCCAGCAGTTTATATCTAGCGGGAGTAACCGAGCAGTACTTC. This translates into CASSLYLAGVTEQYF.

This sequence joins TRBV5-1 and TRBJ2-7; 10 bases agree with TRBD1. The germline V gene has CDR1 SGHRS and CDR2 YFSETQ. The CDR3 sequence is 16 residues long. The trim removed 2 bases at V and 1 base at J, leaving 6 bases unmatched. The CDR3 coding sequence is TGCGCCAGCAGCTTTTCCCGACAGGGGGCTTCCTACGAGCAGTACTTC. Translation: CASSFSRQGASYEQYF.

In its sample, this clonotype was seen a few times. V and J are TRBV27 and TRBJ2-1; the D call may be TRBD1 or TRBD2 (5 bases each). The CDR3 length is 14 residues. Germline CDR1 and CDR2: MNHEY and SMNVEV (reference sequence). With 6 bases removed from V and 4 bases from J, the gap between germline ends came to 13 bases. The CDR3 protein is CASSRDPTYNEQFF. Here the CDR3 DNA reads TGTGCCAGCAGCCGGGACCCAACTTACAATGAGCAGTTCTTC.

This chain links TRBV3-1 with TRBJ2-3; possible D gene TRBD2, 6 bases. CDR3 length equals 17 residues. Germline values: CDR1 LGHDT, CDR2 YNNKEL (reference sequence). Trimming shortened V by 4 bases and J by 5 bases, and 22 bases separated the two germline ends. CDR3 DNA: TGTGCCAGCAGCCCTCACCGGACTGGGAGGTCGGAAGATACGCAGTATTTT. Amino acids: CASSPHRTGRSEDTQYF.

This clonotype was detected a few times. V and J are TRBV12-3 or TRBV12-4 and TRBJ1-6, with D unresolved. The CDR3 spans 15 residues. V lost 5 bases, J lost 5 bases, and 13 bases lay in between. The CDR3 loop reads CASSRVAPNNSPLHF. DNA of the CDR3: TGTGCCAGCAGTCGTGTGGCTCCCAATAATTCACCCCTCCACTTT.

J is TRBJ2-1 and V is TRBV18, with TRBD1 as a possible D gene (6 bases). CDR3 size: 14 residues. The ends were cut back, 7 bases at V and 2 bases at J, with 12 bases in the middle. The V gene's germline CDR1 is KGHSH and CDR2 LQKENI. The chain's CDR3 is CASYGQNAYNEQFF. The DNA of the CDR3 is TGTGCCAGCTATGGACAGAACGCCTACAATGAGCAGTTCTTC.

This clonotype was seen a few times. The V and J genes are TRBV2 and TRBJ2-7; 11 nucleotides line up with TRBD2. The germline V gene encodes CDR1 SNHLY and CDR2 FYNNEI. The CDR3 covers 16 residues. Trimming at V came to 3 bases and at J to 2 bases, leaving 6 bases not matched to a gene. CDR3 DNA sequence: TGTGCCAGCAGTGACACCCTAGCGGGAGGAACCTACGAGCAGTACTTC. This gives the protein CASSDTLAGGTYEQYF. The whole variable domain, filled in from reference TRBV2 and TRBJ2-7, reads EPEVTQTPSHQVTQMGQEVILRCVPISNHLYFYWYRQILGQKVEFLVSFYNNEISEKSEIFDDQFSVERPDGSNFTLKIRSTKLEDSAMYFCASSDTLAGGTYEQYFGPGTRLTVT.

The chain joins TRBV5-1 to TRBJ2-5; no clear D gene. Germline values: CDR1 SGHRS, CDR2 YFSETQ. The CDR3 consists of 15 residues. Trimming pared 4 bases from V and 2 bases from J, leaving 15 bases between. The CDR3 DNA reads as TGCGCCAGCAGCCCCATTAGTGCAGTTCAAGAGACCCAGTACTTC. Translating it yields CASSPISAVQETQYF.

This clonotype was counted a few times. The chain joins TRBV29-1 to TRBJ2-7; perhaps TRBD1 as D (5 bases). Trimming removed 7 bases from V and 7 bases from J, with 23 bases in between. This CDR3 contains 14 residues. CDR1 is SQVTM, CDR2 ANQGSEA, per germline. In nucleotides, the CDR3 is TGCAGCGCCGGTGGGGCGGCAGTATACGGTGAGCAGTACTTC. It encodes CSAGGAAVYGEQYF.

This clonotype was detected many times. Compared with germline, one end of the junction differs, possibly owing to a read error. The chain combines TRBV5-1 with TRBJ2-1; D gene uncertain. The CDR3 runs 16 residues. Germline V gene sequence: CDR1 SGHRS, CDR2 YFSETQ. CDR3 sequence (DNA): TGTGCCAGCAGCTTAGGCGGCACGAGCTCCTACAATGAGCAGTTCTTC. Translation: CASSLGGTSSYNEQFF.